This T cell receptor beta chain was sequenced for a study of cytotoxic CD8 clonotypes in ibrutinib-treated CLL. As for the study in general: Responses comprised around 24 partial and 2 complete; at median about 68 months, roughly 15 remained remitted and approximately 12 progressed.

This clone was observed a handful of times. Its antigen is undetermined. From germline, CDR1 is MNHEY and CDR2 SVGAGI. This CDR3 is 14 amino acids long. Trimming pared 0 bases from V and 4 bases from J, leaving 8 bases between. General study findings and limits: Sustained-remission and progressing patients' sampling times differed. Clonality increased with ibrutinib response but returned toward baseline at progression.

Target depth was 1 in 200,000 to 1 in 1 million T cells, about 10x per clonotype. Some clones are missing from TCRdb's copy, which holds only in-frame ones; the method was immunoSEQ multiplex PCR. Among over 95,000 clones listed, about 50% were seen once. This chain links TRBV6-5 with TRBJ2-3; no clear D gene. This TCR was recovered from a human donor with chronic lymphocytic leukemia. The sample in question was PBMCs, obtained after 24 months of ibrutinib treatment. The CDR3: CASSYSVLPDTQYF. The CDR3 nucleotides read TGTGCCAGCAGTTACTCTGTCCTCCCAGATACGCAGTATTTT.